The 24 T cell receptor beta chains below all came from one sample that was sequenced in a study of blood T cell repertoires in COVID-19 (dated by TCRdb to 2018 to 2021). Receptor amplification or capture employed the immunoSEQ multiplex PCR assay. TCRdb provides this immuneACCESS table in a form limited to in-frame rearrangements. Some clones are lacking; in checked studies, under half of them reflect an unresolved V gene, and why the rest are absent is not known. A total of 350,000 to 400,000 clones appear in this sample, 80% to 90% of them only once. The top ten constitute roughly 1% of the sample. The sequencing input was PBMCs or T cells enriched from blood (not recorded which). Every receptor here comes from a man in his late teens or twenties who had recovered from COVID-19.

DNA for the CDR3: TGTGCCAGCCCGAAGCCGGGACAAAGCAATCAGCCCCAGCATTTT. This sequence encodes CASPKPGQSNQPQHF. This chain connects TRBV27 to TRBJ1-5, with a tentative D call TRBD1 (6 bases). Per germline, CDR1 MNHEY and CDR2 SMNVEV (reference sequence). The CDR3 sequence is 15 residues long. Trimming removed 8 bases at V and 1 base at J, with 15 bases between.

CDR3 in amino acids: CASSKGSVLRGYTF. CDR3 nucleotides: TGTGCCAGCAGTAAAGGTTCCGTCCTACGTGGCTACACCTTC. V usage is TRBV2 and J usage is TRBJ1-2; D call uncertain. V gave up 5 bases and J gave up 7 bases, with 17 bases separating them. Germline V CDR1 and CDR2: SNHLY, FYNNEI. The CDR3 is 14 residues long.

Here the CDR3 reads CASSRQGVKDIQYF. DNA for the CDR3: TGTGCCAGCAGCCGACAGGGGGTCAAGGACATTCAGTACTTC. The chain joins TRBV3-1 (or the pseudogene TRBV3-2) to TRBJ2-4; 9 nucleotides line up with TRBD1. CDR1 is LGHDT and CDR2 is YNNKEL in the germline V gene (reference sequence). J was trimmed by 8 bases and V by 4 bases; bases with no gene match: 6. The CDR3 is 14 residues long.

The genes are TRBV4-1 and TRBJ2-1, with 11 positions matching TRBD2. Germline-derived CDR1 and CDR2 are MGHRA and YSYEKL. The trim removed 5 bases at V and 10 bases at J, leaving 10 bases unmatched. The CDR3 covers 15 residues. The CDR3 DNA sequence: TGCGCCAGCAGCGATGGACTAGCGGGTTCGGGAGAGCAGTTCTTC. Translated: CASSDGLAGSGEQFF.

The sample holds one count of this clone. The DNA for the CDR3 is TGTGCCAGCAGTGAAACTAACGGGCGGGGGGCTTTCTTT. Protein sequence: CASSETNGRGAFF. The chain recombines TRBV6-1 with TRBJ1-1, with a possible D match to TRBD1 (5 bases). CDR3 length equals 13 residues. In germline, CDR1 is MNHNS, CDR2 SASEGT. V lost 2 bases and J 11 bases, leaving 15 bases between the germline ends.

The CDR3 loop is CASGLRQATNEKLFF. CDR3 nucleotide sequence: TGTGCCAGTGGGCTCAGACAGGCAACTAATGAAAAACTGTTTTTT. The rearrangement uses TRBV19 and TRBJ1-4; perhaps TRBD1 as D (6 bases). The CDR3 contains 15 residues. Germline V gives CDR1 LNHDA, CDR2 SQIVND (reference sequence). V dropped 8 bases and J dropped 0 bases, with 13 bases sitting between them.

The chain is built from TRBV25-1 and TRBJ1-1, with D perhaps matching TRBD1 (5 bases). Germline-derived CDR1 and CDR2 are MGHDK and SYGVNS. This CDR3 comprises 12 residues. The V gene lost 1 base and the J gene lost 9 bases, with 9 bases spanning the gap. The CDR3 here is CASSESGRQAFF. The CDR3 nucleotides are TGTGCCAGCAGTGAATCAGGGCGACAAGCTTTCTTT.

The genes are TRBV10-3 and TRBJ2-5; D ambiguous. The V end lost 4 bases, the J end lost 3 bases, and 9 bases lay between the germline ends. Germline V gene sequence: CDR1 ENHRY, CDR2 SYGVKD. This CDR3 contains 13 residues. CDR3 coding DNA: TGTGCCATCAGTGCTGACTCCGAAGAGACCCAGTACTTC. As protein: CAISADSEETQYF.

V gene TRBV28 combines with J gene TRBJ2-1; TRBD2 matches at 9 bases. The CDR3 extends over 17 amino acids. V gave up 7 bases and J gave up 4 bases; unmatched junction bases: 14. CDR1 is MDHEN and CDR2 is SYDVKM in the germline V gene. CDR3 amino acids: CASNSGGSGSPYNEQFF. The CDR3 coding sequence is TGTGCCAGCAACTCCGGGGGTAGCGGGAGTCCATACAATGAGCAGTTCTTC.

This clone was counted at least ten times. The CDR3: CASSLGGGGLSGNTIYF. The CDR3 region has the DNA TGCGCCAGCAGCTTGGGTGGAGGCGGCCTCTCTGGAAACACCATATATTTT. The gene calls are TRBV5-1 and TRBJ1-3; no firm D call. Germline V gene data show CDR1 as SGHRS and CDR2 as YFSETQ. This CDR3 has 17 amino acids. V lost 0 bases and J lost 0, with 13 bases in between.

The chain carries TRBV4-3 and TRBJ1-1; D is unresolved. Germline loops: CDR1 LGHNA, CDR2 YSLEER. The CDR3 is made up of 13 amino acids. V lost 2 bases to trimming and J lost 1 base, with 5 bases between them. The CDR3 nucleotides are TGCGCCAGCAGCCAAACACAGAACACTGAAGCTTTCTTT. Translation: CASSQTQNTEAFF.

The CDR3 sequence: CASSLGRGSYNEQFF. CDR3 in DNA: TGTGCCAGCAGCTTGGGGCGGGGCAGCTACAATGAGCAGTTCTTC. This sequence joins TRBV7-2 and TRBJ2-1; tentative D call: TRBD2 (6 bases). There are 15 residues in the CDR3. Per germline, CDR1 SGHTA and CDR2 FQGNSA. Trimming shortened V by 3 bases and J by 3 bases, and 12 bases separated the two germline ends.

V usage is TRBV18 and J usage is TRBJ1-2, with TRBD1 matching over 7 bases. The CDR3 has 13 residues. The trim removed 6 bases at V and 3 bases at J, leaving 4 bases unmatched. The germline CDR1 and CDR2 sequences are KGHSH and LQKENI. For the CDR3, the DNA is TGTGCCAGCTCCCGACAGGGTGACTATGGCTACACCTTC. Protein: CASSRQGDYGYTF.

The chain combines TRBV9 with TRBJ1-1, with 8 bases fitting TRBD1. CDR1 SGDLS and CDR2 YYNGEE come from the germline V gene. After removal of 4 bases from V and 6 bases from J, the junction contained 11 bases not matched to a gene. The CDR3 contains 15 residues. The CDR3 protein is CASSPRQGQIAEAFF. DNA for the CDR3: TGTGCCAGCAGCCCCCGACAGGGGCAGATTGCTGAAGCTTTCTTT.

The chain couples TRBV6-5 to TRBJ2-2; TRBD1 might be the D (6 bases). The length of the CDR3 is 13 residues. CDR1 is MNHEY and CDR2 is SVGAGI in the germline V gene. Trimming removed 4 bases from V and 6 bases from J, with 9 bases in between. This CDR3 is CASSFRGPGELFF. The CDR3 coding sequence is TGTGCCAGCAGTTTCAGGGGACCCGGGGAGCTGTTTTTT.

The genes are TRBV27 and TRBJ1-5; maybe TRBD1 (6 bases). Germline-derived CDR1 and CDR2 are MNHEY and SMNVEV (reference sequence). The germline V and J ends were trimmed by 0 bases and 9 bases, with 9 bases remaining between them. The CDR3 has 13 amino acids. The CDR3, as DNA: TGTGCCAGCAGTTTATCACAGGGCTGGCCCCAGCATTTT. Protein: CASSLSQGWPQHF.

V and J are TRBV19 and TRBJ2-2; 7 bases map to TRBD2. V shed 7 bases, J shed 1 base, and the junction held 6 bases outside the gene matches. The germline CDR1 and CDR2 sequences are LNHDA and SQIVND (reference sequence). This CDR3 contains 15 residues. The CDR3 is CASMGGTVNTGELFF. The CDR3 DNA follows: TGTGCCAGTATGGGGGGGACGGTGAACACCGGGGAGCTGTTTTTT.

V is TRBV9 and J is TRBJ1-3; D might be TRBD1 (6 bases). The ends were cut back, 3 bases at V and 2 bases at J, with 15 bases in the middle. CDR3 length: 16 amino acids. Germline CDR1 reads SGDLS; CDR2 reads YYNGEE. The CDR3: CASSAGSQGPGNTIYF. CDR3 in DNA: TGTGCCAGCAGCGCCGGATCACAGGGCCCTGGAAACACCATATATTTT.

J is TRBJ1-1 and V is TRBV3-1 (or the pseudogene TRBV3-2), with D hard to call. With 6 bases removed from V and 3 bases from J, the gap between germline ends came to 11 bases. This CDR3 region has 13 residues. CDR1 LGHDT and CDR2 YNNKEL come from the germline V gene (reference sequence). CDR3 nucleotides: TGTGCCAGCAGTCGGACTTATTACACTGAAGCTTTCTTT. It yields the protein CASSRTYYTEAFF.

For the CDR3, the DNA is TGTGCCAGCTCTACAAAACTAGCGGGGGACTACGAGCAGTACTTC. It specifies CASSTKLAGDYEQYF. The V and J genes are TRBV5-4 and TRBJ2-7, with 11 bases fitting TRBD2. The CDR3 consists of 15 residues. Trimming removed 7 bases from V and 3 bases from J; junction bases left unmatched: 9. Germline values: CDR1 SGHNT, CDR2 YYREEE (reference sequence). The full variable domain, rest sourced from reference TRBV5-4 and TRBJ2-7, is ETGVTQSPTHLIKTRGQQVTLRCSSQSGHNTVSWYQQALGQGPQFIFQYYREEENGRGNFPPRFSGLQFPNYSSELNVNALELDDSALYLCASSTKLAGDYEQYFGPGTRLTVT.

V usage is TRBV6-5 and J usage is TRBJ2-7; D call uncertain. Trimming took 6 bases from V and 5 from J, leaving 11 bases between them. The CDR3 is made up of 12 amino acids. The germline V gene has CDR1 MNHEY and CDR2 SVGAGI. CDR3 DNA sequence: TGTGCCAGCAGCTCAAGCCCCCACGAGCAGTACTTC. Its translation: CASSSSPHEQYF.

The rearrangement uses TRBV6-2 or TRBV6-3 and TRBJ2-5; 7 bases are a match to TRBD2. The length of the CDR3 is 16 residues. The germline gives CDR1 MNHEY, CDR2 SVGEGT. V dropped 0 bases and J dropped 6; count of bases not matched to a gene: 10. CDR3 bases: TGTGCCAGCAGTTACTCCACCGCGGGAGTGGGAAAGACCCAGTACTTC. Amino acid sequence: CASSYSTAGVGKTQYF.

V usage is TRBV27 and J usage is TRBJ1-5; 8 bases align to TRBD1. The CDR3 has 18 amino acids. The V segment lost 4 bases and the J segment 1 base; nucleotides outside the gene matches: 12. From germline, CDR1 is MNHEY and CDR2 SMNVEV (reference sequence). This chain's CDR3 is CASSSILPGGASNQPQHF. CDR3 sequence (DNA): TGTGCCAGCAGTTCGATTCTACCAGGGGGCGCGAGCAATCAGCCCCAGCATTTT.

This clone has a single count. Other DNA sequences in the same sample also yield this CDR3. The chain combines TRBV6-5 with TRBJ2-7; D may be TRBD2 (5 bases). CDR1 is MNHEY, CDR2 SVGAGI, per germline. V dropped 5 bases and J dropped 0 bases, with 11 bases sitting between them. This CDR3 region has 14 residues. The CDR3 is CASSPSGSSYEQYF. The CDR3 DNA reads TGTGCCAGCAGTCCCTCGGGGAGCTCCTACGAGCAGTACTTC.